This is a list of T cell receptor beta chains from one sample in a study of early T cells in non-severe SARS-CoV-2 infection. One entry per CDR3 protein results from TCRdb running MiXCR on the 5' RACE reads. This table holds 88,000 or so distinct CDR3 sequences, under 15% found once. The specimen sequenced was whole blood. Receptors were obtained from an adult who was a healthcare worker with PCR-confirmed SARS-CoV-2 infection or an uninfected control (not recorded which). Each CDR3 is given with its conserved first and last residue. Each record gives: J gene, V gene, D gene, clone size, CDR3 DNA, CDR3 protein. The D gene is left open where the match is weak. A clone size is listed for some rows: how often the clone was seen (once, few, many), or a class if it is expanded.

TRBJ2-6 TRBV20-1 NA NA TGCAGTGTTAAAATCTCTGGGGCCAACGTCCTGACTTTC CSVKISGANVLTF
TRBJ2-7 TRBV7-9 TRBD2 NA TGTGCCAGCAGCGCGGGACTAGCGGAGGGGTCCTACGAGCAGTACTTC CASSAGLAEGSYEQYF
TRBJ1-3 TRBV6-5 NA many TGTGCCAGCCGACGGAGCTCTGGAAACACCATATATTTT CASRRSSGNTIYF
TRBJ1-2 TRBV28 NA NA TGTGCCGCGGGGAGCCCCGGTGCTAACTATGGCTACACCTTC CAAGSPGANYGYTF
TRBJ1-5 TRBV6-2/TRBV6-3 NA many TGTGCCAGCAGACCCCGTAATCAGCCCCAGCATTTT CASRPRNQPQHF
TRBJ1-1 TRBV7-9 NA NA TGTGCCAGCAGCTTAGTAGGACTCAAGAACACTGAAGCTTTCTTT CASSLVGLKNTEAFF
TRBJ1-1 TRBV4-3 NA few TGCGCCAGCAGCCAAGACTACAGAGCGACCACTGAAGCTTTCTTT CASSQDYRATTEAFF
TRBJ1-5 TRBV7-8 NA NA TGTGCCAGCAGCTTATTTTGGGATCAGCCCCAGCATTTT CASSLFWDQPQHF
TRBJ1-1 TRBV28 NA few TGTGCCAGCAGCCTGATGTGGGTGAACACTGAAGCTTTCTTT CASSLMWVNTEAFF
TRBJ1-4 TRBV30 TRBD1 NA TGTGCCCAATCCGGGACAGGGGACGAAAAACTGTTTTTT CAQSGTGDEKLFF